The source of this T cell receptor (beta chain) is a study of response to subunit inactivated influenza vaccine. Study-wide results and limits: Authors suggested each seasonal flu vaccination may recruit only limited numbers of new T cells.

MiXCR was run by TCRdb on the RT-PCR reads, yielding one entry per CDR3 protein. This table has 500,000 to 550,000 distinct CDR3 sequences, 7.5% to 8.5% appearing once. With regard to this clonotype: What it binds is not known.

Per germline, CDR1 LGHNA and CDR2 YSLEER. CDR3 length: 16 amino acids. The V end was cut by 0 bases, the J end by 0 bases, with 9 bases between. Sequenced material: PBMCs from blood, taken 23 to 25 months after vaccination. The source is a man aged 50 to 75 who received an inactivated influenza vaccine. The J gene is TRBJ1-3, the V gene TRBV4-3; no definite D call. The DNA of the CDR3 is TGCGCCAGCAGCCAAGAGGAACTTTTCTCTGGAAACACCATATATTTT. The encoded protein is CASSQEELFSGNTIYF.